This entry features one T cell receptor (beta chain) sequence. Its antigen remains undetermined. The sample holds no much larger clone one base away, and base qualities are not on file. Library prep was done by PCR. The run used an Illumina HiSeq 2500. To reduce PCR and sequencing biases, unique molecular identifiers were incorporated into the TCR beta cDNA libraries. Per 1 to 10 million input T cells, roughly 500,000 cDNA molecules were obtained, such that each molecule approximated one T cell. The patient libraries were prepared and sequenced with the same protocol used for the earlier healthy control dataset. Samples belonging to the same batch were prepared together, multiplexed and sequenced on a shared HiSeq lane. In the original analysis: MIGEC was used to process the raw barcoded reads, and molecular identifier groups with only a single read were discarded before consensus assembly and CDR3 extraction. Clonotype tables were post-analysed with VDJtools, and diversity was normalized by down-sampling all datasets to the smallest sample size. In repertoire overlap clustering, CDR3 amino acid sequences, but not nucleotide sequences, were matched to correct batch-related cross-sample contamination. TCRdb reanalyzed the raw reads on its own, using fastp at Q25 for trimming and MiXCR for clone calling, and kept in-frame beta chains. Identical CDR3 protein sequences are pooled into one entry, listed with their most common genes and DNA. These V and J calls derive from TCRdb rather than the authors' analysis. The sample records about 820,000 distinct CDR3 sequences, approximately 53% of which are singletons. Of the sample, over 4% falls within the top ten clones.

This record comes from a study of post-analysis software for immune sequencing data (dated by TCRdb to the mid-2010s). Context from the whole study: The recorded disease courses included relapsing-remitting, secondary progressive and progressive-relapsing multiple sclerosis, and some patients had no subtype annotation. A subset of samples was prepared in parallel using single-end sample barcoding, then pooled and co-amplified after Illumina adapter ligation. The patient repertoires were compared against around eleven previously published healthy control repertoires obtained from donors aged about 6 to 28 years. The full study reports these points: Multiple sclerosis patients had significantly lower normalized Chao1 diversity than controls, a result that suggests substantial peripheral T-cell clonal expansion. When samples were clustered directly using the F measure, samples prepared in the same batch co-clustered strongly, which prompted a batch-effect correction. The multiple sclerosis patient group was slightly younger than the control group.

TCR beta repertoires were profiled from peripheral blood of 10 to 15 young patients with multiple sclerosis to demonstrate the VDJtools post-analysis software. The patients with multiple sclerosis were children and adolescents between about 6 and 17 years of age. Sample: blood. The sequence was collected from a girl aged 5 to 17 with multiple sclerosis.

The CDR3 corresponds to CASSLQGGLSDTQYF. The DNA is as follows: TGCGCCAGCAGCTTGCAGGGGGGCCTCTCAGATACGCAGTATTTT. The chain joins TRBV5-1 to TRBJ2-3; the D gene is perhaps TRBD1, from 7 matching bases. Trimming costs V 1 base and J 4 bases, and their ends lie 13 bases apart. CDR1 and CDR2 are read off the germline V gene as SGHRS and YFSETQ. The CDR3, cysteine through phenylalanine, is 15 amino acids long. The sequence is cut down to CDR3 DNA, 45 bases in frame from base 1.